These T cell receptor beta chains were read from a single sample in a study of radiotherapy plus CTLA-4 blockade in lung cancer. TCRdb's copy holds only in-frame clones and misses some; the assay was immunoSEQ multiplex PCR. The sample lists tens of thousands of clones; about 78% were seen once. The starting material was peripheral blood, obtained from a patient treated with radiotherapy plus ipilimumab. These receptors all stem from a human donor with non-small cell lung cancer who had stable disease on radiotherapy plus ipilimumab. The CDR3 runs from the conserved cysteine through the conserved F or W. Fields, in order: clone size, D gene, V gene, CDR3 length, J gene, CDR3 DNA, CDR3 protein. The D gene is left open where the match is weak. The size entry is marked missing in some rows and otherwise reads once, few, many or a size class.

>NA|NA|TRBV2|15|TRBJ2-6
TGTGCCAGCAGCGACTGGAGCTCTGGGGCCAACGTCCTGACTTTC
CASSDWSSGANVLTF
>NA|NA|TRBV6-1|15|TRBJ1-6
TGTGCCATTCCGGCGGACACGAGGTATAATTCACCCCTCCACTTT
CAIPADTRYNSPLHF
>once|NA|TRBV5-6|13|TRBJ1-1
TGTGCCAGCAGCTTGACCGTGAACACTGAAGCTTTCTTT
CASSLTVNTEAFF
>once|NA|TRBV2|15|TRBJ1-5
TGTGCCAGCAGTTTCCGGGACTTTGGACATCAGCCCCAGCATTTT
CASSFRDFGHQPQHF
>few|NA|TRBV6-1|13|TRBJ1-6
TGTGCCAGCAGTGAAGGCCTTTTTTCACCCCTCCACTTT
CASSEGLFSPLHF
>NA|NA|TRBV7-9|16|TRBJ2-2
TGTGCCAGCAGCTTCTCAGCAGGGGGGACGGCCGGGGAGCTGTTTTTT
CASSFSAGGTAGELFF
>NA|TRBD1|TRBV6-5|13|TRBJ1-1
TGTGCCAGCAGTTGGGGACAGGGGAGTCTGGCTTTCTTT
CASSWGQGSLAFF
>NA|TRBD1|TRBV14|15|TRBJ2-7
TGTGCCAGCAGCCCCGGACAGGGGGGGGCCTACGAGCAGTACTTC
CASSPGQGGAYEQYF
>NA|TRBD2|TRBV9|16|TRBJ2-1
TGTGCCAGCAGTTCGGGGACTAGCGGATACTACAATGAGCAGTTCTTC
CASSSGTSGYYNEQFF
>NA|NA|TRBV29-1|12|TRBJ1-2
TGCAGCGTTGAAAGTGGGAGGGAGGGCTACACCTTC
CSVESGREGYTF
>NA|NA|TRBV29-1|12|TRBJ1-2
TGCAGCGGCCTCACGGGGAACTATGGCTACACCTTC
CSGLTGNYGYTF
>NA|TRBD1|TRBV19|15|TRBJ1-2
TGTGCCAGTAGTATACTCCCAGGGGGTAACTATGGCTACACCTTC
CASSILPGGNYGYTF
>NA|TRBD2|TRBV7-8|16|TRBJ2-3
TGTGCCAGCAGCCCTAGGACTAGCGGGGGGCAATGGACGCAGTATTTT
CASSPRTSGGQWTQYF
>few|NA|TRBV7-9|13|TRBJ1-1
TGTGCCAGCAGCTCAATTGGCCCCTTTGAAGCTTTCTTT
CASSSIGPFEAFF
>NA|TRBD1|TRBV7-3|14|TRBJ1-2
TGTGCCAGCAGCCAGGCAGGGGGCGGCTATGGCTACACCTTC
CASSQAGGGYGYTF
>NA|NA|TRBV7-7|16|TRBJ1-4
TGTGCCAGCAGCTTAGCGGGGGGCTTCGCTAATGAAAAACTGTTTTTT
CASSLAGGFANEKLFF
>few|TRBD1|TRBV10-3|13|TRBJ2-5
TGTGCCATCAGTGAGCGGACAGGGGAGACCCAGTACTTC
CAISERTGETQYF
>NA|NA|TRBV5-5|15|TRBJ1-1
TGTGCCAGCAGCCCGACCGGGGCGCCCCCCACTGAAGCTTTCTTT
CASSPTGAPPTEAFF
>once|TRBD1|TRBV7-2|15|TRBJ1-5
TGTGCCAGCAGCAGAGACAGGGGAAGCAATCAGCCCCAGCATTTT
CASSRDRGSNQPQHF
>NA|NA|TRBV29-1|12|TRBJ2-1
TGCAGCGTTGAGGGGGGAAACAATGAGCAGTTCTTC
CSVEGGNNEQFF
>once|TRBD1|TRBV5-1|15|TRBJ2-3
TGCGCCAGCAGCTTTACAGGGGTTCAGACAGATACGCAGTATTTT
CASSFTGVQTDTQYF
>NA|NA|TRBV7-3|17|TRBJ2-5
TGTGCCAGCAGCTTACGGGTTCCGGGGGAAGGGTGGGAGACCCAGTACTTC
CASSLRVPGEGWETQYF
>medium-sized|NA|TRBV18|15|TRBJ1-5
TGTGCCAGCTCCTCAGGGCAGGGGCTCAATCAGCCCCAGCATTTT
CASSSGQGLNQPQHF
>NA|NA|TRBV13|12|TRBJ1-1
TGTGCCATCTCGACAGAGAACACTGAAGCTTTCTTT
CAISTENTEAFF
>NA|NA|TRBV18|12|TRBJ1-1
TGTGCCAGCTCACCTGAGGACACTGAAGCTTTCTTT
CASSPEDTEAFF
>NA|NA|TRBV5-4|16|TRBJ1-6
TGTGCCAGCAGCTTGGCGGCAGGGTCTAGAAATTCACCCCTCCACTTT
CASSLAAGSRNSPLHF
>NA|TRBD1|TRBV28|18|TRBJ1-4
TGTGCCAGCAGTTTAACCGGGACAGGGGTTAGTGCTAATGAAAAACTGTTTTTT
CASSLTGTGVSANEKLFF
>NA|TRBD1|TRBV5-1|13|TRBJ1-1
TGCGCCAGCAGCTTTCAGGGGGGCACTGAAGCTTTCTTT
CASSFQGGTEAFF
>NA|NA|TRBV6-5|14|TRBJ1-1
TGTGCCAGCAGTTACGACAATTTGAACACTGAAGCTTTCTTT
CASSYDNLNTEAFF
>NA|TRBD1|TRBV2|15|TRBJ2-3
TGTGCCAGCAGCTTAGACAGGGTCCACACAGATACGCAGTATTTT
CASSLDRVHTDTQYF
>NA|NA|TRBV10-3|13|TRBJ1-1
TGTGCCATCAGTGAGTGGGGGAACACTGAAGCTTTCTTT
CAISEWGNTEAFF
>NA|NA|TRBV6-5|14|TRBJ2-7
TGTGCCAGCAGCAACGGATTCGGTTCCTACGAGCAGTACTTC
CASSNGFGSYEQYF
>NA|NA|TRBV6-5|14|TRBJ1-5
TGTGCCAGCAGTTACTCAAATAGCAATCAGCCCCAGCATTTT
CASSYSNSNQPQHF
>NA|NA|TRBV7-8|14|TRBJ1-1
TGTGCCAGCAGCTCAGCCGGGGGCGGCACTGAAGCTTTCTTT
CASSSAGGGTEAFF
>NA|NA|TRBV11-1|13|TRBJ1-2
TGTGCCAGCAGCCTACAGGGAAACTATGGCTACACCTTC
CASSLQGNYGYTF
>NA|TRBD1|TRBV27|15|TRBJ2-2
TGTGCCAGCAGGACAAAAGACAGGGACACCGGGGAGCTGTTTTTT
CASRTKDRDTGELFF
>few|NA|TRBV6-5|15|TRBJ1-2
TGTGCCAGCAGTTACTCCGCCACAGGGTACTATGGCTACACCTTC
CASSYSATGYYGYTF
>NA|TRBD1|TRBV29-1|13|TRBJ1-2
TGCAGCGTTGCCACGACAGGGGACTATGGCTACACCTTC
CSVATTGDYGYTF
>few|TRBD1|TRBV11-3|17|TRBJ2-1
TGTGCCAGCAGCTCCGACCCCGGGACAGGGAACTACAATGAGCAGTTCTTC
CASSSDPGTGNYNEQFF
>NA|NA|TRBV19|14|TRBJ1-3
TGTGCCAGTAGTCCACAGGGTTATGGAAACACCATATATTTT
CASSPQGYGNTIYF
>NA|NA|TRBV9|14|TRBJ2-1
TGTGCCAGCAGCGGCCTCGGTGGGTCGAGGGGGCAGTTCTTC
CASSGLGGSRGQFF
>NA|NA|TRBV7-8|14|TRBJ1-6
TGTGCCAGCAGCCTCGGGGCAGAGAATTCACCCCTCCACTTT
CASSLGAENSPLHF
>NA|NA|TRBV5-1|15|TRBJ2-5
TGCGCCAGCAGCTTGGGGCAGATAAGAATGGAGACCCAGTACTTC
CASSLGQIRMETQYF
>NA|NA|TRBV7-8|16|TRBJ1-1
TGTGCCAGCAGCTTAGTAGCGACAGGTAGAGGCACTGAAGCTTTCTTT
CASSLVATGRGTEAFF
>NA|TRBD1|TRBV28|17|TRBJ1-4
TGTGCCAGCAGTTCCGGACAGGGGGTTGCAACTAATGAAAAACTGTTTTTT
CASSSGQGVATNEKLFF
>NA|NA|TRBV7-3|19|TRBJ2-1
TGTGCCAGCAGCCCGAAATCGGGTGGGCAGTTAGGAGGAGACAATGAGCAGTTCTTC
CASSPKSGGQLGGDNEQFF
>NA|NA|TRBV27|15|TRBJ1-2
TGTGCCAGCAGTTTTGGACTCAGGGGCTCCACTGGCTACACCTTC
CASSFGLRGSTGYTF
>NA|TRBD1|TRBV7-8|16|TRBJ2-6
TGTGCCAGCAGCTACAGGGGGCGGTCTGGGGCCAACGTCCTGACTTTC
CASSYRGRSGANVLTF
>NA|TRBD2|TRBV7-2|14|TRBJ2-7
TGTGCCAGCAGCTTAGGACTAGCGGTCTACGAGCAGTACTTC
CASSLGLAVYEQYF
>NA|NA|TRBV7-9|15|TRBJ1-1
TGTGCCAGCAGCTTAGGGGCCGGCGGGAACACTGAAGCTTTCTTT
CASSLGAGGNTEAFF
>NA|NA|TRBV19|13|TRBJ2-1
TGTGCCAGTAGTCCCCAGGCTTACAATGAGCAGTTCTTC
CASSPQAYNEQFF
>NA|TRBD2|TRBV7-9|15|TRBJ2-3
TGTGCCAGCAGCTCTCGTGAGCGGGGGGGGGATACGCAGTATTTT
CASSSRERGGDTQYF
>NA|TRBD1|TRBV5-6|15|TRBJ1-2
TGTGCCAGCAGCGCCGGACAGGGGGTCGGCTATGGCTACACCTTC
CASSAGQGVGYGYTF
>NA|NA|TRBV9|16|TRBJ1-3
TGTGCCAGCAGCCCCTCCGGGGGGGCAATGGGAAACACCATATATTTT
CASSPSGGAMGNTIYF
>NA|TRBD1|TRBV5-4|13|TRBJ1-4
TGTGCCAGCAGCCGGACAGGGAATGAAAAACTGTTTTTT
CASSRTGNEKLFF
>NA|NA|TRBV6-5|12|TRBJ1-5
TGTGCCAGCAGTTACCCCTGGCAGCCCCAGCATTTT
CASSYPWQPQHF
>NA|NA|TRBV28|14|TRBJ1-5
TGTGCCAGCAGTTTAGACACCGGGGGGCAGCCCCAGCATTTT
CASSLDTGGQPQHF
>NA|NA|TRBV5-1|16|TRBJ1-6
TGCGCCAGCAGCTGGGACGGATCTTCTTTGGATTCACCCCTCCACTTT
CASSWDGSSLDSPLHF
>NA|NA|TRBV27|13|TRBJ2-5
TGTGCCAGCAGCTCTGGGGCGCAAGAGACCCAGTACTTC
CASSSGAQETQYF